This T cell receptor beta chain was recorded in a study of OX40 agonist ivuxolimab in advanced cancers. Turning to the overall study: The costimulatory receptor OX40 (CD134) was targeted by ivuxolimab, a fully human IgG2 agonistic monoclonal antibody. Intravenous ivuxolimab was administered to patients every 2 weeks at six dose levels: 0.01, 0.1, 0.3, 1.5, 3 and 10 mg/kg. Among the approximately 50 dose-escalation patients, around 20 had hepatocellular carcinoma, 15 or so melanoma, 9 renal cell carcinoma and 9 head and neck cancer. In the dose-escalation cohort, around four fifths of patients were male, and the mean age was roughly 60 years with a range of roughly 20 to 85. Prior anti-PD-1, anti-PD-L1 or anti-CTLA-4 therapy was permitted, and checkpoint inhibitors had been received by roughly 42% of dose-escalation patients. Partial responses occurred in three dose-escalation patients: two with cutaneous melanoma and one with hepatocellular carcinoma. Peripheral TCRbeta sequencing aimed to test whether ivuxolimab altered TCR sequence diversity and caused clonal T-cell expansion. The paper covers the monotherapy dose-escalation part of the phase I ivuxolimab trial, which included N ≈ 57 patients. Paper-wide results and their limitations: Partial responders in the 0.1-3.0 mg/kg groups had among the lowest normalized peripheral clonal expansion, especially among CD8+ T cells. After ivuxolimab, expanded clones were on average more numerous among CD8+ T cells than among CD4+ T cells. At doses of 0.1 to 3.0 mg/kg, clonal expansion of both CD4+ and CD8+ T cells in blood was seen between baseline and week 6. The antigen specificity of the clonally expanded peripheral T cells was not determined. Low levels of normalized T-cell clonal expansion were also seen in some nonresponding patients.

Of note for this clone: This clone's antigen is unknown. Per-base qualities were not stored, and no clone one base away is much larger.

Patients with a history of autoimmune disease or receiving systemic immunosuppression were excluded from the trial. Peripheral blood for TCR sequencing was drawn from every dose cohort at baseline, at cycle 4 day 1 and at cycle 7 day 1. The samples were drawn from a first-in-human, open-label, multicenter phase I dose-escalation trial of ivuxolimab. The trial enrolled adults with locally advanced or metastatic head and neck squamous cell, hepatocellular, melanoma or renal cell carcinoma. Before TCR sequencing, CD4+ T cells and CD8+ T cells were sorted from peripheral blood as separate populations. Genomic DNA was extracted from sorted cells for sequencing of the TCRbeta CDR3 region. The immunoSEQ Assay was used to sequence the TCRbeta CDR3 regions. TCRdb took over this immuneACCESS table, retaining in-frame rearrangements with V and J assigned. Such tables are incomplete; in checked studies, under half of the missing clones stem from an unresolved V gene, and the remainder is unexplained. The sample profile shows roughly 60,000 clones; approximately 89% of them were found once. The ten largest clones take up 0.44% of the sample.

Germline trimming amounts to 6 bases on V and 5 bases on J, with 3 as the count of junction bases outside the gene matches. The germline V gene provides CDR1 MNHEY and CDR2 SVGAGI. From the cysteine through the phenylalanine, the CDR3 covers 13 amino acids. Only CDR3 DNA remains: 39 bases, in frame from the first base. The sequencing used CD4+ or CD8+ T cells sorted from blood, collected in a trial of the OX40 agonist ivuxolimab. The receptor chain draws on TRBV6-5 and TRBJ1-2; 10 middle bases align to TRBD1. This TCR came from an adult with an advanced solid tumor such as melanoma, head and neck, liver or kidney cancer. In nucleotides, the sequence is TGTGCCAGCAGACCGGGACAGGGGTATGGCTACACCTTC. This codes for CASRPGQGYGYTF.